What follows are 12 T cell receptor beta chains derived from one specimen sequenced in a study of blood T cell repertoires in COVID-19. Sequencing used immunoSEQ multiplex PCR; TCRdb keeps in-frame clones, though not all of them. The sample lists some 140,000 clones; 70% to 85% were seen once. Sequenced input: peripheral blood. The source of these receptors is a man aged 55 to 70 who had recovered from COVID-19.

V gene TRBV6-5 combines with J gene TRBJ1-2; D unclear. V was pared by 7 bases and J by 1 base, with 4 bases between. The length of the CDR3 is 11 residues. The germline V gene has CDR1 MNHEY and CDR2 SVGAGI. The CDR3 here is CASKRNYGYTF. CDR3 DNA sequence: TGTGCCAGCAAGCGTAACTATGGCTACACCTTC.

The V and J genes are TRBV5-5 and TRBJ1-5; TRBD1 agrees at 7 bases. V lost 4 bases and J lost 0; bases outside the gene matches: 16. CDR1 and CDR2 from the germline V gene are SGHKS and YYEKEE (reference sequence). The CDR3 loop spans 19 amino acids. The CDR3 reads CASSLGGQSLLYSNQPQHF. CDR3 coding DNA: TGTGCCAGCAGCCTAGGGGGACAGAGCCTTCTTTATAGCAATCAGCCCCAGCATTTT.

The J gene is TRBJ1-1, the V gene TRBV7-2, with D unclear. This CDR3 comprises 15 residues. Trimming took off 1 base at V and 3 bases at J, with 12 bases between the two ends. In germline, CDR1 is SGHTA, CDR2 FQGNSA. CDR3 DNA sequence: TGTGCCAGCAGCTTAGTGGTCACGGGGTACACTGAAGCTTTCTTT. Its protein is CASSLVVTGYTEAFF.

The rearrangement joins TRBV9 to TRBJ2-7; tentatively, D is TRBD2 (6 bases). Germline loops: CDR1 SGDLS, CDR2 YYNGEE. The CDR3 length is 18 residues. Trimming removed 3 bases from V and 2 bases from J, with 24 bases in between. DNA of the CDR3: TGTGCCAGCAGCGACCTAGCCGGGAGAAAGGGTAGAGCCTACGAGCAGTACTTC. This translates into CASSDLAGRKGRAYEQYF. Using reference TRBV9 and TRBJ2-7 for the parts outside the CDR3, the full variable domain is DSGVTQTPKHLITATGQRVTLRCSPRSGDLSVYWYQQSLDQGLQFLIQYYNGEERAKGNILERFSAQQFPDLHSELNLSSLELGDSALYFCASSDLAGRKGRAYEQYFGPGTRLTVT.

CDR3 sequence: CATSRGISGGGTGELFF. The CDR3 bases are TGTGCCACCAGCAGAGGGATTAGTGGCGGGGGCACCGGGGAGCTGTTTTTT. The chain has TRBV15 and TRBJ2-2; 7 bases are shared with TRBD2. The CDR3 totals 17 residues. Unmatched junction bases numbered 9, after V lost 1 base and J lost 4 bases. Germline V gene data show CDR1 as LNHNV and CDR2 as YYDKDF (reference sequence). Using reference TRBV15 and TRBJ2-2 for the parts outside the CDR3, the full variable domain is DAMVIQNPRYQVTQFGKPVTLSCSQTLNHNVMYWYQQKSSQAPKLLFHYYDKDFNNEADTPDNFQSRRPNTSFCFLDIRSPGLGDTAMYLCATSRGISGGGTGELFFGEGSRLTVL.

This chain connects TRBV28 to TRBJ2-6, with D unclear. V was cut by 4 bases and J by 1 base, with 8 bases left in between. The germline CDR1 and CDR2 sequences are MDHEN and SYDVKM. This CDR3 has 15 amino acids. CDR3 in amino acids: CASSSPASGANVLTF. The CDR3, as DNA: TGTGCCAGCAGTTCCCCTGCGTCTGGGGCCAACGTCCTGACTTTC.

The chain recombines TRBV28 with TRBJ2-2; D unresolved. Trimming removed 3 bases at V and 6 bases at J, with 8 bases between. The CDR3 is made up of 13 amino acids. Looked up from germline, CDR1 is MDHEN and CDR2 is SYDVKM. The CDR3 spells CASSFLVPGELFF. The DNA for the CDR3 is TGTGCCAGCAGTTTTCTAGTCCCCGGGGAGCTGTTTTTT.

This clone was observed a single time. The gene calls are TRBV11-2 and TRBJ1-1, with 7 bases fitting TRBD1. CDR1 SGHAT and CDR2 FQNNGV come from the germline V gene. The CDR3 loop spans 14 amino acids. V was clipped by 5 bases and J by 0 bases; unmatched bases: 3. The CDR3 nucleotides are TGTGCCAGCAGCCTAGGGGGCCTGAACACTGAAGCTTTCTTT. Translation: CASSLGGLNTEAFF.

CDR3 sequence reads: CASQGTGIYEQYF. The CDR3 DNA reads TGTGCCAGTCAAGGGACAGGGATCTACGAGCAGTACTTC. This rearrangement joins TRBV19 to TRBJ2-7; 9 positions agree with TRBD1. There are 13 residues in the CDR3. The germline CDR1 and CDR2 sequences are LNHDA and SQIVND (reference sequence). V lost 8 bases, J lost 3 bases, and 5 bases stayed unmatched.

This clone has just one count. The chain carries TRBV5-1 and TRBJ1-5, with a weak D call TRBD1 (6 bases). The CDR3 is made up of 16 amino acids. CDR1 is SGHRS and CDR2 is YFSETQ in the germline V gene. The germline V and J ends were trimmed by 0 bases and 4 bases, with 14 bases remaining between them. The CDR3 reads CASSLEGGAGNQPQHF. Here the CDR3 DNA reads TGCGCCAGCAGCTTGGAAGGGGGGGCCGGGAATCAGCCCCAGCATTTT.

The chain is built from TRBV6-5 and TRBJ2-2; a possible D gene is TRBD1 (6 bases). The length of the CDR3 is 15 residues. Germline V CDR1 and CDR2: MNHEY, SVGAGI. V lost 5 bases to trimming and J lost 3 bases, with 13 bases between them. The CDR3 loop is CASSLNRADTGELFF. The DNA for the CDR3 is TGTGCCAGCAGTCTTAACAGGGCGGACACCGGGGAGCTGTTTTTT.

This rearrangement joins TRBV7-2 to TRBJ2-7, with D possibly matching TRBD2 (6 bases). With 5 bases removed from V and 2 bases from J, the gap between germline ends came to 16 bases. CDR1 and CDR2 (germline): SGHTA, FQGNSA. The CDR3 runs to 15 residues. CDR3: CASSPRSGLAYEQYF. CDR3 bases: TGTGCCAGCAGCCCACGTTCGGGACTGGCCTACGAGCAGTACTTC.